The T cell receptor (beta chain) described here comes from a study of beta chain features in type 1 diabetes. The wider study: Taken together, all samples contributed 90 million to 140 million examined sorted cells.

This CDR3 comprises 12 residues. Trimming cost V 6 bases and J 2 bases, with 11 bases left between them. CDR1 is SQVTM, CDR2 ANQGSEA, per germline. Details on this clone: Its antigen is unknown.

cDNA synthesis used the whole RNA isolate, giving expressed TCRB sequences. Here immunoSEQ multiplex PCR was the method, and the copy in TCRdb shows in-frame clones only, minus some. The sample lists 300,000 or so clones, approximately 9.9% occurring once. Findings and limits, study-wide: Individuals with type 1 diabetes displayed fewer insertions and more deletions at VDJ junctions. Among patients with Type 1 diabetes, TCRB CDR3s were moderately but significantly shorter in every one of the four CD4+ subsets.

Sorting with CD45RO/CCR7/CD25/CD127/CD95/CD27 yielded naive, central memory, regulatory and stem-like memory CD4+ cells. The J gene is TRBJ2-7, the V gene TRBV29-1; D is possibly TRBD1 or TRBD2 (5 bases each). This TCR came from a man between 25 and 39 years old with type 1 diabetes. Sequencing was performed on central memory CD4+ T cells from blood. The DNA of the CDR3 is TGCAGCGTCGGGACGCAAGCCTACGAGCAGTACTTC. It specifies CSVGTQAYEQYF.